A selection of T cell receptor beta chains follows, all from one sample in a study of response to subunit inactivated influenza vaccine. TCRdb reanalysed the RT-PCR reads using MiXCR and keeps one entry per CDR3 protein. Among about 190,000 distinct CDR3 sequences listed, about 15% were seen once. Sequencing used CD8+ T cells sorted from PBMCs, obtained 4 to 6 days after vaccination. These receptors originate from a man aged 50 to 60 who received an inactivated influenza vaccine. CDR3s include the opening cysteine and the closing phenylalanine or tryptophan. D genes are given only for firm matches. The size of a clone is reported for some rows only, either as once, few or many, or as a class for expanded clones.

V	J	D	size	CDR3	DNA
TRBV20-1	TRBJ1-1	TRBD1	few	CSARDPDRAHTEAFF	TGCAGTGCTAGAGATCCGGACAGGGCCCACACTGAAGCTTTCTTT
TRBV6-5	TRBJ2-7	TRBD2	once	CASSYREDSYEQYF	TGTGCCAGCAGTTACCGGGAGGACTCCTACGAGCAGTACTTC
TRBV5-1	TRBJ2-3	-	few	CASSFHGWGVTDTDTQYF	TGCGCCAGCAGCTTCCACGGGTGGGGGGTTACCGACACAGATACGCAGTATTTT
TRBV2	TRBJ2-7	TRBD2	many	CASSEGTSGRYEQYF	TGTGCCAGCAGTGAAGGGACTAGCGGGAGATACGAGCAGTACTTC
TRBV7-2	TRBJ2-1	-	-	CASSLPGLVGNEQFF	TGTGCCAGCAGCTTGCCCGGCCTAGTGGGGAATGAGCAGTTCTTC
TRBV7-6	TRBJ2-3	TRBD2	-	CASSVTSGAADTQYF	TGTGCCAGCAGCGTCACTAGCGGGGCCGCAGATACGCAGTATTTT
TRBV9	TRBJ2-7	TRBD2	-	CASSVGLAGTYEQYF	TGTGCCAGCAGCGTAGGACTAGCGGGGACCTACGAGCAGTACTTC
TRBV7-8	TRBJ2-7	TRBD1	many	CASSPAPGTGVEQYF	TGTGCCAGCAGCCCAGCCCCCGGGACAGGGGTAGAGCAGTACTTC
TRBV12-3/TRBV12-4	TRBJ2-1	-	-	CASSPYRGLDNEQFF	TGTGCCAGCAGCCCTTACCGGGGGTTGGACAATGAGCAGTTCTTC
TRBV3-1	TRBJ2-7	-	-	CASTQEVSFTYEQYF	TGTGCCTCCACCCAGGAGGTGTCTTTTACCTACGAGCAGTACTTC
TRBV28	TRBJ1-5	-	-	CAISRGVYQPQHF	TGTGCCATCTCGAGAGGGGTCTATCAGCCCCAGCATTTT
TRBV12-3/TRBV12-4	TRBJ2-3	TRBD2	many	CASNPSGPRDTQYF	TGTGCCAGCAATCCTAGCGGGCCCCGGGATACGCAGTATTTT
TRBV7-8	TRBJ2-5	TRBD2	many	CASSLVSSGVGETQYF	TGTGCCAGCAGCTTAGTCAGTAGCGGGGTGGGAGAGACCCAGTACTTC
TRBV20-1	TRBJ2-7	TRBD2	-	CSARGLERYEQYF	TGCAGTGCAAGGGGACTAGAGCGTTACGAGCAGTACTTC
TRBV4-1	TRBJ2-5	TRBD1	many	CASSQDSNRGNGETQYF	TGCGCCAGCAGCCAAGATAGTAACAGGGGCAACGGGGAGACCCAGTACTTC
TRBV20-1	TRBJ2-7	TRBD2	few	CSATQLAGLYEQYF	TGCAGTGCTACCCAACTAGCGGGGCTATACGAGCAGTACTTC
TRBV6-1	TRBJ2-7	-	-	CASSDGTPSSYEQYF	TGTGCCAGCAGCGATGGGACCCCGAGCTCCTACGAGCAGTACTTC
TRBV5-6	TRBJ2-1	TRBD2	-	CASSLAGTTTYNEQFF	TGTGCCAGCAGCTTGGCTGGGACTACTACCTACAATGAGCAGTTCTTC
TRBV7-9	TRBJ2-3	TRBD2	-	CASRLLAGGPGDTQYF	TGTGCCAGCAGGCTACTAGCGGGAGGGCCGGGAGATACGCAGTATTTT
TRBV28	TRBJ2-1	-	-	CASKVGDYNEQFF	TGTGCCAGCAAGGTTGGAGATTACAATGAGCAGTTCTTC
TRBV9	TRBJ2-3	TRBD2	-	CASSVEMAGVPDTQYF	TGTGCCAGCAGCGTAGAAATGGCGGGAGTGCCAGATACGCAGTATTTT
TRBV29-1	TRBJ2-5	-	few	CSVRHSPPYETQYF	TGCAGCGTTCGCCACAGTCCCCCTTACGAGACCCAGTACTTC
TRBV11-2	TRBJ2-1	-	-	CASSFGGTSVPSYNEQFF	TGTGCCAGCAGCTTTGGTGGGACCTCCGTGCCATCCTACAATGAGCAGTTCTTC
TRBV5-1	TRBJ1-1	-	-	CASTSEGNTEAFF	TGCGCCAGCACCAGTGAGGGGAACACTGAAGCTTTCTTT
TRBV14	TRBJ2-1	-	few	CASRRGSKEIVNEQFF	TGTGCCAGCAGACGGGGGAGTAAAGAGATTGTGAATGAGCAGTTCTTC
TRBV20-1	TRBJ2-3	-	few	CSARVRSDTDTQYF	TGCAGTGCTAGAGTCCGGTCTGACACAGATACGCAGTATTTT
TRBV20-1	TRBJ2-7	-	-	CSARVGLEQYF	TGCAGTGCTAGAGTTGGGCTCGAGCAGTACTTC
TRBV21-1	TRBJ2-4	-	few	CASSKVTFAGDGVIQYF	TGTGCCAGCAGCAAAGTTACCTTTGCGGGGGATGGGGTCATTCAGTACTTC
TRBV6-5	TRBJ2-7	-	few	CASSYNQSPHFYEQYF	TGTGCCAGCAGTTACAACCAGAGTCCCCACTTCTACGAGCAGTACTTC
TRBV6-2/TRBV6-3	TRBJ2-1	TRBD2	-	CASSSPLTGGYYEQFF	TGTGCCAGCAGTTCTCCCCTTACGGGAGGGTACTATGAGCAGTTCTTC
TRBV6-5	TRBJ2-7	TRBD1	-	CASSFVAGTVTF	TGTGCCAGCAGTTTCGTCGCCGGGACAGTAACCTTC
TRBV6-2/TRBV6-3	TRBJ2-1	TRBD2	few	CASSSTSGGAGNEQFF	TGTGCCAGCAGTTCGACTAGCGGGGGGGCCGGCAATGAGCAGTTCTTC
TRBV12-3/TRBV12-4	TRBJ1-2	-	few	CASSLAGYGYTF	TGTGCCAGCAGTTTAGCCGGGTATGGCTACACCTTC
TRBV20-1	TRBJ2-1	TRBD2	few	CSARGTSGGYNEQFF	TGCAGTGCTAGAGGGACTAGCGGGGGCTACAATGAGCAGTTCTTC
TRBV20-1	TRBJ1-5	-	-	CSARRQRGNQPQHF	TGCAGTGCTAGAAGACAGCGAGGCAATCAGCCCCAGCATTTT
TRBV2	TRBJ2-6	-	few	CASRETGSGANVLTF	TGTGCCAGCAGGGAAACAGGGAGTGGGGCCAACGTCCTGACTTTC
TRBV7-6	TRBJ2-5	-	-	CASSLEGEETQYF	TGTGCCAGCAGCTTAGAGGGCGAAGAGACCCAGTACTTC
TRBV15	TRBJ2-7	-	few	CATSRDIGDYEQYF	TGTGCCACCAGCAGAGATATCGGTGACTACGAGCAGTACTTC
TRBV7-2	TRBJ2-1	TRBD2	-	CASSGLLAGSSNEQFF	TGTGCCAGCAGCGGATTACTAGCGGGGTCTTCCAATGAGCAGTTCTTC
TRBV7-8	TRBJ1-4	-	few	CASSHPPGYGENEKLFF	TGTGCCAGCAGCCACCCCCCCGGGTACGGAGAAAATGAAAAACTGTTTTTT
TRBV20-1	TRBJ2-7	-	-	CSARGMTSYEQYF	TGCAGTGCTAGAGGCATGACCTCCTACGAGCAGTACTTC
TRBV3-1	TRBJ1-6	-	many	CASSQDRGLQESYNSPLHF	TGTGCCAGCAGCCAAGATCGAGGTCTTCAGGAGAGCTATAATTCACCCCTCCACTTT
TRBV28	TRBJ2-1	-	-	CASSELSSYNEQFF	TGTGCCAGCAGTGAGCTCAGCTCCTACAATGAGCAGTTCTTC
TRBV28	TRBJ2-1	-	-	CASSPAPSYNEQFF	TGTGCCAGCAGTCCCGCTCCTTCATACAATGAGCAGTTCTTC
TRBV29-1	TRBJ1-2	-	many	CSVLDPDGSYGYTF	TGCAGCGTCCTCGACCCTGACGGTTCCTATGGCTACACCTTC
TRBV11-2	TRBJ1-4	TRBD1	-	CASSFGTGGENLFF	TGTGCCAGCAGCTTCGGGACAGGGGGCGAAAATCTGTTTTTT
TRBV4-3	TRBJ2-1	-	few	CASSQVLQAPSSYNEQFF	TGCGCCAGCAGCCAAGTCCTTCAAGCGCCGAGCTCCTACAATGAGCAGTTCTTC
TRBV12-3/TRBV12-4	TRBJ2-3	TRBD2	few	CASSPRGLAGDTQYF	TGTGCCAGCAGTCCCCGCGGACTAGCGGGGGATACGCAGTATTTT
TRBV28	TRBJ1-5	-	-	CASSFVTDNQPQHF	TGTGCCAGCAGTTTTGTTACAGACAATCAGCCCCAGCATTTT
TRBV7-9	TRBJ2-7	-	-	CASSWSHEQYF	TGTGCCAGCAGCTGGAGCCACGAGCAGTACTTC
TRBV28	TRBJ2-7	TRBD1	-	CASSSDRARQGNSYEQYF	TGTGCCAGCAGTTCCGACCGGGCGCGACAGGGGAATTCCTACGAGCAGTACTTC
TRBV11-2	TRBJ2-1	-	medium-sized	CASSFGLNEQFF	TGTGCCAGCAGCTTTGGCCTCAATGAGCAGTTCTTC
TRBV7-8	TRBJ2-5	-	many	CASSWTGTQYF	TGTGCCAGCAGCTGGACCGGGACCCAGTACTTC
TRBV25-1	TRBJ2-3	-	-	CASSGGLDTQYF	TGTGCCAGCAGCGGGGGTCTAGATACGCAGTATTTT
TRBV12-3/TRBV12-4	TRBJ1-1	-	few	CASSFLPRPLSEAFF	TGTGCCAGCAGTTTCCTGCCACGTCCTTTATCTGAAGCTTTCTTT